Sequencing of this TCR beta chain was carried out in a study of blood T cell repertoires in COVID-19. The assay was immunoSEQ multiplex PCR, and TCRdb's table has in-frame clones only and misses some. The table records some 240,000 clones, 65% to 90% of them present only once. The CDR3 sequence is 15 residues long. CDR1 is MNHNS, CDR2 SASEGT, per germline. The V gene lost 3 bases and the J gene lost 0 bases, with 10 bases spanning the gap. This clonotype was sampled from a middle-aged woman who had recovered from COVID-19. Material for sequencing was peripheral blood. V is TRBV6-1 and J is TRBJ2-3, with a possible D match to TRBD2 (5 bases). Here the CDR3 reads CASSEAPGSTDTQYF. In DNA form, the CDR3 reads TGTGCCAGCAGTGAGGCCCCGGGGAGCACAGATACGCAGTATTTT.